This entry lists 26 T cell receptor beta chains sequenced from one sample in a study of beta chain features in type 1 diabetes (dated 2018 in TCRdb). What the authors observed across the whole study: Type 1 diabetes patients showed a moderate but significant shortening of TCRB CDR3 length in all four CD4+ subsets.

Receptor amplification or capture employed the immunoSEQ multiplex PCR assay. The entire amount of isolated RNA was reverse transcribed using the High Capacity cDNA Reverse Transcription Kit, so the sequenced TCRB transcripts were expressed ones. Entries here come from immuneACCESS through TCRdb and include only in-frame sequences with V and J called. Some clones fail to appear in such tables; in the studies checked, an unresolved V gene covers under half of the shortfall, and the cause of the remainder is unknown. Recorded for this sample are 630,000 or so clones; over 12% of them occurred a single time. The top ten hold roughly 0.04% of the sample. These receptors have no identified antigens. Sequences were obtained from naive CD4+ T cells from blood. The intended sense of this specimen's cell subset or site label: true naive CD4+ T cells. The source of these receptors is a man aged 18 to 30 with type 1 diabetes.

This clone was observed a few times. CDR3 amino acids: CASSHRGTLNNEQFF. The CDR3 DNA reads as TGTGCCAGCAGCCACCGGGGGACATTAAACAATGAGCAGTTCTTC. V usage is TRBV6-5 and J usage is TRBJ2-1; D could derive from TRBD1 or TRBD2 (6 bases each). Trimming left V 6 bases short and J 5 bases short, with 17 bases between. Germline V lookup: CDR1 MNHEY, CDR2 SVGAGI. This CDR3 has 15 residues.

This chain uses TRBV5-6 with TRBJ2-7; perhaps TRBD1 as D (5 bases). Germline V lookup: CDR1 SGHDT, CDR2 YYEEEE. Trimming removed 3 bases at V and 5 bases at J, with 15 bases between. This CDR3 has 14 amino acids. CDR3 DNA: TGTGCCAGCAGCTCCTATGCAGGGTTCAACGAGCAGTACTTC. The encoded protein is CASSSYAGFNEQYF. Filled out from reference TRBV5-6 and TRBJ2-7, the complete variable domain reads DAGVTQSPTHLIKTRGQQVTLRCSPKSGHDTVSWYQQALGQGPQFIFQYYEEEERQRGNFPDRFSGHQFPNYSSELNVNALLLGDSALYLCASSSYAGFNEQYFGPGTRLTVT.

The CDR3: CASSRGQGDTEAFF. The CDR3 region has the DNA TGTGCCAGCAGCCGAGGACAGGGGGACACTGAAGCTTTCTTT. The chain links TRBV14 to TRBJ1-1; TRBD1 matches at 10 bases. The CDR3 loop spans 14 amino acids. Trimming at V came to 4 bases and at J to 3 bases, leaving 2 bases not matched to a gene. Germline-derived CDR1 and CDR2 are SGHDN and FVKESK.

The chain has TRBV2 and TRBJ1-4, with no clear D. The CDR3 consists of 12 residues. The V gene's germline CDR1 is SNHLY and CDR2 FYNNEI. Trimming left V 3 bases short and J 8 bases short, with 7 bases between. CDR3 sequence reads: CASSDGPEKLFF. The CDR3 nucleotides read TGTGCCAGCAGTGACGGCCCGGAAAAACTGTTTTTT.

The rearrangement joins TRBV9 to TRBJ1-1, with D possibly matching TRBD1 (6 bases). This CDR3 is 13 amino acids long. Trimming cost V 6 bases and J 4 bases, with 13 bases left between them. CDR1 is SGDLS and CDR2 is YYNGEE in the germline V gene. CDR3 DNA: TGTGCCAGCACCTCTCAGGACAGCACTGAAGCTTTCTTT. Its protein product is CASTSQDSTEAFF.

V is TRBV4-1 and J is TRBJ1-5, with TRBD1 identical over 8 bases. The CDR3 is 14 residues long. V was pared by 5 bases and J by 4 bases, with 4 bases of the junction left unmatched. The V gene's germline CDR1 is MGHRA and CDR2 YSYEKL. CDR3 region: CASSTYRGNQPQHF. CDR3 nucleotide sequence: TGCGCCAGCAGCACATACAGGGGGAATCAGCCCCAGCATTTT.

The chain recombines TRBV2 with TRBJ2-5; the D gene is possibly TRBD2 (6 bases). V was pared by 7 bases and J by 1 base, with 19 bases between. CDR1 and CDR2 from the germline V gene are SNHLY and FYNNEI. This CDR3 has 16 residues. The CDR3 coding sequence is TGTGCCAGCACTTGGGACTCAGGCGTCCCCCAAGAGACCCAGTACTTC. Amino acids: CASTWDSGVPQETQYF.

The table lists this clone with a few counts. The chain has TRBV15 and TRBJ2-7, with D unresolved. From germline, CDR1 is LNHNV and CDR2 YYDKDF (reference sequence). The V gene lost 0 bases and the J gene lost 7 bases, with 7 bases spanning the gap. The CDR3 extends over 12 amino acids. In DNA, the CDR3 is TGTGCCACCAGCAGAGATCATCCGGAGCAGTACTTC. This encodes CATSRDHPEQYF.

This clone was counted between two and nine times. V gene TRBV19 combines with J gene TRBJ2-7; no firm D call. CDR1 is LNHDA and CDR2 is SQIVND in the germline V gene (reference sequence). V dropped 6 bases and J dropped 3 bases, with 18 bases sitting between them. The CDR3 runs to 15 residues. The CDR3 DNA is TGTGCCAGTAGGCCCCTCGAAAGGCCCTTCTACGAGCAGTACTTC. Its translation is CASRPLERPFYEQYF. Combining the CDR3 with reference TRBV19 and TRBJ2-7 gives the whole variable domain DGGITQSPKYLFRKEGQNVTLSCEQNLNHDAMYWYRQDPGQGLRLIYYSQIVNDFQKGDIAEGYSVSREKKESFPLTVTSAQKNPTAFYLCASRPLERPFYEQYFGPGTRLTVT.

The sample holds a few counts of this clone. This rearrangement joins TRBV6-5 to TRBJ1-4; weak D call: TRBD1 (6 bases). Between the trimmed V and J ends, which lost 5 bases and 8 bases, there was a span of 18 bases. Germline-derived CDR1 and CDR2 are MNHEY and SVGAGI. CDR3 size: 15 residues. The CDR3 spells CASSPTGTKEEKLFF. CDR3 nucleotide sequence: TGTGCCAGCAGTCCCACAGGGACAAAGGAGGAAAAACTGTTTTTT.

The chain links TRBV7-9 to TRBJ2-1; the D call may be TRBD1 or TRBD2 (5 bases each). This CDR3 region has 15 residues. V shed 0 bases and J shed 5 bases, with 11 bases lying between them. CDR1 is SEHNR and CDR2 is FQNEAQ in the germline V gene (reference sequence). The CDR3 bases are TGTGCCAGCAGCTTAGCCGGGACGCCAAACAATGAGCAGTTCTTC. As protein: CASSLAGTPNNEQFF. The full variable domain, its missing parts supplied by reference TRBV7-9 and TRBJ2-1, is DTGVSQNPRHKITKRGQNVTFRCDPISEHNRLYWYRQTLGQGPEFLTYFQNEAQLEKSRLLSDRFSAERPKGSFSTLEIQRTEQGDSAMYLCASSLAGTPNNEQFFGPGTRLTVL.

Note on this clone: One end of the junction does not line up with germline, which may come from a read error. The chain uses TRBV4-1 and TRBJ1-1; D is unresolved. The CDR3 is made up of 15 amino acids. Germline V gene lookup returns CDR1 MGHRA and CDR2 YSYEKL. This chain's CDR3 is CASSRTQEAGTEAFF. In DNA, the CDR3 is TGTGCCAGCAGCCGGACCCAGGAGGCGGGGACTGAAGCTTTCTTT.

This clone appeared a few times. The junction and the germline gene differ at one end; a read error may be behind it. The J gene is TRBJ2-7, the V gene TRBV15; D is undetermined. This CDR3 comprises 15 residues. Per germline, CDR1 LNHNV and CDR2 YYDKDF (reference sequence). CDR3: CATSRVGGISSEQYF. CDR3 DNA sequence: TGTGCCACCAGCAGAGTGGGTGGTATTTCCTCCGAGCAGTACTTC. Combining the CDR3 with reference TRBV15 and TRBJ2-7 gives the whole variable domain DAMVIQNPRYQVTQFGKPVTLSCSQTLNHNVMYWYQQKSSQAPKLLFHYYDKDFNNEADTPDNFQSRRPNTSFCFLDIRSPGLGDTAMYLCATSRVGGISSEQYFGPGTRLTVT.

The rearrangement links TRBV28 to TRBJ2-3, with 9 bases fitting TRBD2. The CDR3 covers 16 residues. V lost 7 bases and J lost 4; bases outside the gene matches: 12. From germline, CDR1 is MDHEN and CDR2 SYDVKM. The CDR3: CASTPGGGGAADTQYF. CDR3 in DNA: TGTGCCAGCACCCCCGGGGGCGGGGGGGCCGCAGATACGCAGTATTTT.

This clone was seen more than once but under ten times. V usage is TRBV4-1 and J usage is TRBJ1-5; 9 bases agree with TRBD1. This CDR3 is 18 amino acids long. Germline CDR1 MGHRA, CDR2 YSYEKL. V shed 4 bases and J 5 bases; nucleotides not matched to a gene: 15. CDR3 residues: CASSRGQGGVGSHQPQHF. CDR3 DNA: TGCGCCAGCAGCCGGGGACAGGGAGGTGTGGGGTCGCATCAGCCCCAGCATTTT.

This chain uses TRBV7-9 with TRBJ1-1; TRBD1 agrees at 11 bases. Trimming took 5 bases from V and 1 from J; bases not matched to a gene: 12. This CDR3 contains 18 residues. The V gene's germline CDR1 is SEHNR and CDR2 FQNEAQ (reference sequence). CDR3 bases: TGTGCCAGCAGCCTCGTCGCGGACAGGGGGCGATGGAACACTGAAGCTTTCTTT. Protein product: CASSLVADRGRWNTEAFF.

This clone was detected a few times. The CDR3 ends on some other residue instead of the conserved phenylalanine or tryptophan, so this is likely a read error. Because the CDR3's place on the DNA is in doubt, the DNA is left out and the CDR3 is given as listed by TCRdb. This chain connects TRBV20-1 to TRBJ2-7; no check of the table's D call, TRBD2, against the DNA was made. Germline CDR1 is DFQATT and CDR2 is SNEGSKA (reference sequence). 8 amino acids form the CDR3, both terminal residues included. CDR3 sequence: CSVAGGPL.

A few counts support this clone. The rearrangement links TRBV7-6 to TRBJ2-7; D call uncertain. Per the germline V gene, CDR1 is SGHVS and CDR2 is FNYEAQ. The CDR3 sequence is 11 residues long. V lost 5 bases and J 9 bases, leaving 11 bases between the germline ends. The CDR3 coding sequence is TGTGCCAGCAGCCCAGAGCGCTGGCAGTACTTC. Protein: CASSPERWQYF.

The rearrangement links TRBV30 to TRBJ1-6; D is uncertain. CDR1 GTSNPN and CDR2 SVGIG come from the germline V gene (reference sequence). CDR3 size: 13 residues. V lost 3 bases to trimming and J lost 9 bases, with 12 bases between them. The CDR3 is CAWRGAWGSPLHF. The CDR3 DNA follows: TGTGCCTGGAGGGGTGCCTGGGGTTCACCCCTCCACTTT.

The CDR3 region is CASSYSGQGNVLTF. The CDR3 DNA reads TGTGCCAGCAGTTACTCCGGTCAGGGGAACGTCCTGACTTTC. The chain is built from TRBV6-5 and TRBJ2-6; D is possibly TRBD1 (6 bases). The CDR3 has 14 amino acids. V shed 0 bases and J shed 10 bases, with 10 bases lying between them. Germline loops: CDR1 MNHEY, CDR2 SVGAGI.

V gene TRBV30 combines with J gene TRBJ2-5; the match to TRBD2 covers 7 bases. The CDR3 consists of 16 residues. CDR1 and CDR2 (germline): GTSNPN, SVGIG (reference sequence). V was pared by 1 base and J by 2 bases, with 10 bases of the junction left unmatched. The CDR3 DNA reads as TGTGCCTGGAGTGGGAGAAGCGGGGTGCCTCAAGAGACCCAGTACTTC. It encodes CAWSGRSGVPQETQYF. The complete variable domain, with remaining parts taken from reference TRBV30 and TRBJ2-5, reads SQTIHQWPATLVQPVGSPLSLECTVEGTSNPNLYWYRQAAGRGLQLLFYSVGIGQISSEVPQNLSASRPQDRQFILSSKKLLLSDSGFYLCAWSGRSGVPQETQYFGPGTRLLVL.

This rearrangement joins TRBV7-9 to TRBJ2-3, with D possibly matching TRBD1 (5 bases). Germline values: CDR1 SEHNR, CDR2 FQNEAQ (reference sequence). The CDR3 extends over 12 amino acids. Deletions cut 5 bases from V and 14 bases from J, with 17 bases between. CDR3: CASSAGHSQGYF. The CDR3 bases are TGTGCCAGCAGCGCAGGGCATAGCCAGGGGTATTTT. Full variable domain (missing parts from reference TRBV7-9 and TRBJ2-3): DTGVSQNPRHKITKRGQNVTFRCDPISEHNRLYWYRQTLGQGPEFLTYFQNEAQLEKSRLLSDRFSAERPKGSFSTLEIQRTEQGDSAMYLCASSAGHSQGYFGPGTRLTVL.

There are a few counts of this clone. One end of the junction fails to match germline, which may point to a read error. CDR3 nucleotides: TGTGCTAGCAGCCCGGTCGGGGACAGCCGCCAAGAGACCCAGTACTTC. It codes for CASSPVGDSRQETQYF. The V gene is TRBV7-7, the J gene TRBJ2-5, with TRBD1 matching over 7 bases. CDR1 and CDR2 from the germline V gene are SSHAT and FNYEAQ (reference sequence). CDR3 size: 16 residues. Using reference TRBV7-7 and TRBJ2-5 for the parts outside the CDR3, the full variable domain is GAGVSQSPRYKVTKRGQDVTLRCDPISSHATLYWYQQALGQGPEFLTYFNYEAQPDKSGLPSDRFSAERPEGSISTLTIQRTEQRDSAMYRCASSPVGDSRQETQYFGPGTRLLVL.

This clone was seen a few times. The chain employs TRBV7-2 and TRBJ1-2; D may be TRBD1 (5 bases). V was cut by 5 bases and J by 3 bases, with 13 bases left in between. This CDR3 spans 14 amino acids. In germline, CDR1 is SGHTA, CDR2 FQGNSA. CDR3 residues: CASSPLGGDYGYTF. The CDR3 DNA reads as TGTGCCAGCAGCCCCTTGGGGGGTGACTATGGCTACACCTTC.

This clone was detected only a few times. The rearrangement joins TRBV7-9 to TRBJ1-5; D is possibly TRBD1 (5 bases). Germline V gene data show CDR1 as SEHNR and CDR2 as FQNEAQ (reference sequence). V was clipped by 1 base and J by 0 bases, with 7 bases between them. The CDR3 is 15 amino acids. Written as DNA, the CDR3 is TGTGCCAGCAGCTTAGGGGGGTATAGCAATCAGCCCCAGCATTTT. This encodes CASSLGGYSNQPQHF. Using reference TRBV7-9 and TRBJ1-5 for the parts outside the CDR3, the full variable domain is DTGVSQNPRHKITKRGQNVTFRCDPISEHNRLYWYRQTLGQGPEFLTYFQNEAQLEKSRLLSDRFSAERPKGSFSTLEIQRTEQGDSAMYLCASSLGGYSNQPQHFGDGTRLSIL.

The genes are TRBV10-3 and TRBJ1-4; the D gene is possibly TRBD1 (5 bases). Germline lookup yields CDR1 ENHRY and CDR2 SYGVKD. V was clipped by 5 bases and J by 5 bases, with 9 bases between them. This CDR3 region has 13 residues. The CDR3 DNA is TGTGCCATCAGTATGGGGGAGAATGAAAAACTGTTTTTT. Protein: CAISMGENEKLFF.